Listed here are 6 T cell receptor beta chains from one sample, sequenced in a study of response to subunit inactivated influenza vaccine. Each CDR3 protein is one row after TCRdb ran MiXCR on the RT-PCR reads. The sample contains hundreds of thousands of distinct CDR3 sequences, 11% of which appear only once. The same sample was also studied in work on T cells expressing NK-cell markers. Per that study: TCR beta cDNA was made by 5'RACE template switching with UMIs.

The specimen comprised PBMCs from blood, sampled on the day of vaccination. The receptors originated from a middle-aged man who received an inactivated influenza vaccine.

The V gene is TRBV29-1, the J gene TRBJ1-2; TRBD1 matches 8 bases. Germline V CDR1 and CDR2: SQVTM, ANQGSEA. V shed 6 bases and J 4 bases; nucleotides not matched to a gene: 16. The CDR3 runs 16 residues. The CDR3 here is CSVDRGQNPKTYGYTF. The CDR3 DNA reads TGCAGCGTCGACAGGGGCCAGAACCCTAAGACCTATGGCTACACCTTC.

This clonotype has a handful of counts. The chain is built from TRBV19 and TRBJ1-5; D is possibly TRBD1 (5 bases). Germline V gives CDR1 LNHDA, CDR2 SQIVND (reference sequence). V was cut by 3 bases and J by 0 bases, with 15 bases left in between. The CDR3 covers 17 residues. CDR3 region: CASSIRRGTYSNQPQHF. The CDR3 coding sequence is TGTGCCAGTAGTATCCGGCGTGGGACCTATAGCAATCAGCCCCAGCATTTT.

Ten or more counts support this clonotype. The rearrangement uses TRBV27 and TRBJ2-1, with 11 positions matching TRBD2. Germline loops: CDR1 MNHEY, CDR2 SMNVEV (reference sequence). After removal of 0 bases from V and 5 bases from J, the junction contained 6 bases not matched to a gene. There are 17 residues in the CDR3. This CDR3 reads CASSLSRTSGLNNEQFF. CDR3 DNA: TGTGCCAGCAGTTTATCCCGGACTAGCGGGCTTAACAATGAGCAGTTCTTC.

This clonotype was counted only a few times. The CDR3 here is CAIRATSGGADTGELFF. The CDR3 DNA reads as TGTGCCATCAGAGCGACTAGCGGGGGGGCTGACACCGGGGAGCTGTTTTTT. This chain connects TRBV10-3 to TRBJ2-2, with TRBD2 matching over 14 bases. CDR1 and CDR2 from the germline V gene are ENHRY and SYGVKD. This CDR3 has 17 residues. Losses at the gene ends were 6 bases for V and 3 bases for J; bases not matched to a gene: 6.

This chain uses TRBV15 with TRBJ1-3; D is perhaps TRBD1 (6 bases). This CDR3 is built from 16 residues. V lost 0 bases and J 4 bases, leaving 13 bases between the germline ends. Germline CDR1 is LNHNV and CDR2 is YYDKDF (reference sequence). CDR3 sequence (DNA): TGTGCCACCAGCAGAGATTCTCGGGGGCTAGGAAACACCATATATTTT. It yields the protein CATSRDSRGLGNTIYF.

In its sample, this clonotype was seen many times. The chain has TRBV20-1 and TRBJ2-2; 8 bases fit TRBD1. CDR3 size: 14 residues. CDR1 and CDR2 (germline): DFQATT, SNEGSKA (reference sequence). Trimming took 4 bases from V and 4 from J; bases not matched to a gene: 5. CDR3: CSANGQGRTGELFF. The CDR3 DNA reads TGCAGTGCTAATGGACAGGGTCGCACCGGGGAGCTGTTTTTT.